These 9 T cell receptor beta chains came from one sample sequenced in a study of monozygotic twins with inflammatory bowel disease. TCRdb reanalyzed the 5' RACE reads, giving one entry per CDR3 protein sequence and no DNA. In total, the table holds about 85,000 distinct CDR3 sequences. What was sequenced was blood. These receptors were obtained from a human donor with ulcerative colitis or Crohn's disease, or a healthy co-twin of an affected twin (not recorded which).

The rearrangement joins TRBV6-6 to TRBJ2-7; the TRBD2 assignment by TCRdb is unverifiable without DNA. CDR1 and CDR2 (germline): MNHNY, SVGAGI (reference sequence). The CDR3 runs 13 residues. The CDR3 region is CASSPRGAYEQYF.

CDR3 residues: CASSTTVQEPQHF. The chain uses TRBV19 and TRBJ1-5. The CDR3 runs to 13 residues. Germline V gives CDR1 LNHDA, CDR2 SQIVND (reference sequence).

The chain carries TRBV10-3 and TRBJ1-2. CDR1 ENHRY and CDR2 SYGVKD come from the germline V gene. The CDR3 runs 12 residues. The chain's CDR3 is CAISKLDYGYTF.

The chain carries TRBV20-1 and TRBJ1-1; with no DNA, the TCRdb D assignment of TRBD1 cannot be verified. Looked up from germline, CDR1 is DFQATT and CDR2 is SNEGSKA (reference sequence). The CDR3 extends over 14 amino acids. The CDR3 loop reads CSARSGGTYTEAFF.

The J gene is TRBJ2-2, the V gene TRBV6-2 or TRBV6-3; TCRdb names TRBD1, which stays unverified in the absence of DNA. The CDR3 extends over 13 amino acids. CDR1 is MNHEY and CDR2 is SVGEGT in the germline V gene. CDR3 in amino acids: CASRDSVDRELFF.

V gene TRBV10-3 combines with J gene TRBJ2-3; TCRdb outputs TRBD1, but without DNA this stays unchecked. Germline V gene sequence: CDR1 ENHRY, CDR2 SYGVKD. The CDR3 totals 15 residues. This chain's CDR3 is CAISEGQGRTDTQYF.

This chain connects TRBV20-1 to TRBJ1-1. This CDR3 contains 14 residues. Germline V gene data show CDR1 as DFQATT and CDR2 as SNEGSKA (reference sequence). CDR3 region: CSARDLHDATEAFF.

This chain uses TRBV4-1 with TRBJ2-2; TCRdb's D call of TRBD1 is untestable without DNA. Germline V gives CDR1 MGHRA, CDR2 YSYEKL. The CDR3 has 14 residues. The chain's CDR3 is CASSQPGVTGELFF.

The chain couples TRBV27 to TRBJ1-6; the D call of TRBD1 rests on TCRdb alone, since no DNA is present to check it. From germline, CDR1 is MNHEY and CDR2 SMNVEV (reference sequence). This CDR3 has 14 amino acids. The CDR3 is CATLGRGNHSPLHF.